The clone carrying this T cell receptor (beta chain) showed up many times. A single record per CDR3 protein comes from TCRdb applying MiXCR to the 5' RACE reads. The sample shows tens of thousands of distinct CDR3 sequences, approximately 7% of them seen only once. Trimming stripped 2 bases from V and 2 bases from J, with 11 bases between. Germline V gives CDR1 SQVTM, CDR2 ANQGSEA. The CDR3 has 14 residues. Time point given: sample taken at primary tumor resection. TCRs were sequenced from unsorted whole RNA of tumor, nontumor lung or PBMC. The data originate from a study of spatial heterogeneity in lung cancer.

The V call is TRBV29-1, the J call TRBJ2-3; D is perhaps TRBD1 (7 bases). The material sequenced was PBMCs, taken at surgery. The sequence came from a female donor with early-stage non-small cell lung cancer. CDR3 sequence: CSVEPRGDTDTQYF. The DNA of the CDR3 is TGCAGCGTTGAACCCAGGGGGGACACAGATACGCAGTATTTT.